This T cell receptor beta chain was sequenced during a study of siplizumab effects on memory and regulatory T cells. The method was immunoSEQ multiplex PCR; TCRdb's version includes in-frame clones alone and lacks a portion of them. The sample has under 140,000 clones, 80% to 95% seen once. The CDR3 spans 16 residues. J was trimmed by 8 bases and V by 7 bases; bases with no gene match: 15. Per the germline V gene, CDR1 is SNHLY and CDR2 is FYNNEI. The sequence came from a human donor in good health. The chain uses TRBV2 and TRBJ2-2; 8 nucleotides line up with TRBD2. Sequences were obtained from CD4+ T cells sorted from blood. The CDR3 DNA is TGTGCCAGCATCTCTCGCGAGCGGGAGAAGTCTGGGGAGCTGTTTTTT. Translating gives CASISREREKSGELFF.